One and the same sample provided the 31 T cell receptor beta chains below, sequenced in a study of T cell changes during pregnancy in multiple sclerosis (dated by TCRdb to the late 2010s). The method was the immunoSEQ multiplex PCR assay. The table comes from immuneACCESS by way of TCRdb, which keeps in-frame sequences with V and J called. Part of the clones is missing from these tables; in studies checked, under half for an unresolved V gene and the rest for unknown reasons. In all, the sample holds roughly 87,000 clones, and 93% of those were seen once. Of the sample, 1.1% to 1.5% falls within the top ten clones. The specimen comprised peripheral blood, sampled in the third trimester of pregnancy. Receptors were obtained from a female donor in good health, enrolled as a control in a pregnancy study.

CDR3 nucleotide sequence: TGTGCCAGCAGTTACTCGCAGGGGACCTACGAGCAGTACTTC. Protein sequence: CASSYSQGTYEQYF. The V and J genes are TRBV6-6 and TRBJ2-7, with D perhaps matching TRBD1 (6 bases). The CDR3 contains 14 residues. With 0 bases removed from V and 2 bases from J, the gap between germline ends came to 8 bases. CDR1 and CDR2 from the germline V gene are MNHNY and SVGAGI (reference sequence).

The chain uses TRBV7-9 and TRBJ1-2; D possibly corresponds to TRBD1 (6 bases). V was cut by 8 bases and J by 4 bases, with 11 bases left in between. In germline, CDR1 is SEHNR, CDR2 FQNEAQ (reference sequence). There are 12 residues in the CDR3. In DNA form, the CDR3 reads TGTGCCAGCGCACAGGACAGCTATGGCTACACCTTC. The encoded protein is CASAQDSYGYTF.

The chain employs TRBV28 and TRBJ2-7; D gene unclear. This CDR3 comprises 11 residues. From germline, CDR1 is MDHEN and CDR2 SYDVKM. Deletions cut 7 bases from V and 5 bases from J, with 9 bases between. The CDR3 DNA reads TGTGCCAGCACAGAAAAGAACGAGCAGTACTTC. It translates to CASTEKNEQYF.

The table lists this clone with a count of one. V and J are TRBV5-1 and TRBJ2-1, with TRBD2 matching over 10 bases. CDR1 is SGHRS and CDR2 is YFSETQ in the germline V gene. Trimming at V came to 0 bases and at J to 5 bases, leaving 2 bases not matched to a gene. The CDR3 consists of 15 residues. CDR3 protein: CASSLALAGDNEQFF. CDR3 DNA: TGCGCCAGCAGCTTGGCCCTAGCGGGGGACAATGAGCAGTTCTTC. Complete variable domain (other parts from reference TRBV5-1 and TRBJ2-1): KAGVTQTPRYLIKTRGQQVTLSCSPISGHRSVSWYQQTPGQGLQFLFEYFSETQRNKGNFPGRFSGRQFSNSRSEMNVSTLELGDSALYLCASSLALAGDNEQFFGPGTRLTVL.

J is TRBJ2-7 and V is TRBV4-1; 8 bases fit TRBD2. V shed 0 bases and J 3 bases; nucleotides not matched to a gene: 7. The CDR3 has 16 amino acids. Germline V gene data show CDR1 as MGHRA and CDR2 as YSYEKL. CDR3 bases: TGCGCCAGCAGCCAAGATAGTAGCGGGGCCGTCTACGAGCAGTACTTC. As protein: CASSQDSSGAVYEQYF.

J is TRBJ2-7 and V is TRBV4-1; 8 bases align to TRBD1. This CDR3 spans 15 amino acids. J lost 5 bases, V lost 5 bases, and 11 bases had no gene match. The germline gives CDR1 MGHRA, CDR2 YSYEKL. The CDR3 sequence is CASSSPGGAGNEQYF. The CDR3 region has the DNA TGCGCCAGCAGCAGCCCAGGGGGCGCTGGGAACGAGCAGTACTTC.

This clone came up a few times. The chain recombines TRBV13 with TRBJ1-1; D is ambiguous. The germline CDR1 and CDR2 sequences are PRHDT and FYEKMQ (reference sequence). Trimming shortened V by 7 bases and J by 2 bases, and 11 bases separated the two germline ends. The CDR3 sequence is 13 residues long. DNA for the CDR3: TGTGCCAGCATCTTCCGTAGAAACACTGAAGCTTTCTTT. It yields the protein CASIFRRNTEAFF.

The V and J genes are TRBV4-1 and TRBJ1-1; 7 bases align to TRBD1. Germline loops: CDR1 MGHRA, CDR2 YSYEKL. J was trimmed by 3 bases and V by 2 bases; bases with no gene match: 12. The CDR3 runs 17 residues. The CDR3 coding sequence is TGCGCCAGCAGCCAATCAGGAGGCGGCAGGGGGGACACTGAAGCTTTCTTT. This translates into CASSQSGGGRGDTEAFF.

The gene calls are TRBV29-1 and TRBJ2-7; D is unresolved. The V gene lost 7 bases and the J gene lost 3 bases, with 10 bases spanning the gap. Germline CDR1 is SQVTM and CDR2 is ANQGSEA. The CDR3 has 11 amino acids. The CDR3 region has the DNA TGCAGCGGTGCAGTTGGCTACGAGCAGTACTTC. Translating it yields CSGAVGYEQYF.

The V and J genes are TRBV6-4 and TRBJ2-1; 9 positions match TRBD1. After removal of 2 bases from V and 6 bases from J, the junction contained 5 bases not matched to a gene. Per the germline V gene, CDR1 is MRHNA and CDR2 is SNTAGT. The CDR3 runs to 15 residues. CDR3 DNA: TGTGCCAGCAGTGACGGGACAGGGTTGGTCAATGAGCAGTTCTTC. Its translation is CASSDGTGLVNEQFF.

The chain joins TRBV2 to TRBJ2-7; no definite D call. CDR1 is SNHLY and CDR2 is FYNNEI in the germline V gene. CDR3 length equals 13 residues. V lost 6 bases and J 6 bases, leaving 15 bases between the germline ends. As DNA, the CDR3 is TGTGCCAGCAGAAGCCCACCGGGTGTCGAGCAGTACTTC. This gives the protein CASRSPPGVEQYF.

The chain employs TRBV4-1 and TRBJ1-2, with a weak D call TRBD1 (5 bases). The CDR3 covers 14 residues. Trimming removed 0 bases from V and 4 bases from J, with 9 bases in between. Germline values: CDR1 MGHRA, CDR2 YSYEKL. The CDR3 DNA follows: TGCGCCAGCAGCCAAGAGGGGCCCCTCTATGGCTACACCTTC. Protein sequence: CASSQEGPLYGYTF.

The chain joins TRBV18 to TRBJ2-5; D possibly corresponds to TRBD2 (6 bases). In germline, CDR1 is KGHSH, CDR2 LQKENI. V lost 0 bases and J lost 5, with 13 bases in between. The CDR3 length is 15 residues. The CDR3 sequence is CASSPPRGGDETQYF. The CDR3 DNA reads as TGTGCCAGCTCACCACCTCGGGGCGGGGACGAGACCCAGTACTTC.

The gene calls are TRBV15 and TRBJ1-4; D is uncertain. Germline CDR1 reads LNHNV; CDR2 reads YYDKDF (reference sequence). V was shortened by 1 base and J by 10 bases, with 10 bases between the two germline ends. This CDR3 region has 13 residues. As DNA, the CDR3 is TGTGCCACCAGCAGAGGAACGGAGGGAAAACTGTTTTTT. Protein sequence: CATSRGTEGKLFF.

CDR3 DNA: TGTGCCAGCAGCGGCCTCGGGTCTGGGGCCAACGTCCTGACTTTC. Its protein is CASSGLGSGANVLTF. The chain links TRBV5-6 to TRBJ2-6; D not certain. V lost 4 bases, J lost 1 base, and 9 bases lay in between. The CDR3 length is 15 residues. Germline lookup yields CDR1 SGHDT and CDR2 YYEEEE. Using reference TRBV5-6 and TRBJ2-6 for the parts outside the CDR3, the full variable domain is DAGVTQSPTHLIKTRGQQVTLRCSPKSGHDTVSWYQQALGQGPQFIFQYYEEEERQRGNFPDRFSGHQFPNYSSELNVNALLLGDSALYLCASSGLGSGANVLTFGAGSRLTVL.

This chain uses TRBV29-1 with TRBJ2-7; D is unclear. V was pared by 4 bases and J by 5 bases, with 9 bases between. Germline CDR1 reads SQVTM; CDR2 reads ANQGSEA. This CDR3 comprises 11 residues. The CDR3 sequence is CSVAQVDEQYF. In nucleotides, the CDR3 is TGCAGCGTTGCCCAGGTTGACGAGCAGTACTTC.

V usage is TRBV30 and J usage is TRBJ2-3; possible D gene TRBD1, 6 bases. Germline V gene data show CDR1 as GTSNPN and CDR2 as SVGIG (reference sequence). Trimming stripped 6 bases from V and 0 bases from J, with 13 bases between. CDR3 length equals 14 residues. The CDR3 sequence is CACENRVSTDTQYF. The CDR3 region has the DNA TGTGCCTGTGAAAACAGGGTGAGCACAGATACGCAGTATTTT.

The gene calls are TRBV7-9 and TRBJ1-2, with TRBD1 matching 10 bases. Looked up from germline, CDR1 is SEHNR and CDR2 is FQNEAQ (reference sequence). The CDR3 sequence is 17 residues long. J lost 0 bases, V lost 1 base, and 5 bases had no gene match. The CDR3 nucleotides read TGTGCCAGCAGCTTAGTGGCCGGGACAGGGGCTAACTATGGCTACACCTTC. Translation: CASSLVAGTGANYGYTF.

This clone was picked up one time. This CDR3 is CASSPGPDGTYEQYF. CDR3 bases: TGTGCCAGCAGCCCAGGGCCAGACGGTACCTACGAGCAGTACTTC. The chain joins TRBV13 to TRBJ2-7, with TRBD1 as a possible D gene (5 bases). The V end lost 5 bases, the J end lost 2 bases, and 16 bases lay between the germline ends. The germline V gene encodes CDR1 PRHDT and CDR2 FYEKMQ (reference sequence). The CDR3 spans 15 residues.

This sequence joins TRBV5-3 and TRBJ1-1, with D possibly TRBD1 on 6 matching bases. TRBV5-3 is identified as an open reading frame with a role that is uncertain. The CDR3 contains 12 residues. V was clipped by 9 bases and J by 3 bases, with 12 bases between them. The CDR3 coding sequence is TGTGCCACGGGGGGCGTGGACACTGAAGCTTTCTTT. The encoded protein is CATGGVDTEAFF.

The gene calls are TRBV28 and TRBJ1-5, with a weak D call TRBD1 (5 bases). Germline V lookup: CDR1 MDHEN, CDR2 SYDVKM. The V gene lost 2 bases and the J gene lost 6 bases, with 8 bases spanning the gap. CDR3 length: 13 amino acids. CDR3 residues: CASSLRGGQPQHF. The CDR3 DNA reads TGTGCCAGCAGTTTACGGGGGGGTCAGCCCCAGCATTTT. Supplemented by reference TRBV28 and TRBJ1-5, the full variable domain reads DVKVTQSSRYLVKRTGEKVFLECVQDMDHENMFWYRQDPGLGLRLIYFSYDVKMKEKGDIPEGYSVSREKKERFSLILESASTNQTSMYLCASSLRGGQPQHFGDGTRLSIL.

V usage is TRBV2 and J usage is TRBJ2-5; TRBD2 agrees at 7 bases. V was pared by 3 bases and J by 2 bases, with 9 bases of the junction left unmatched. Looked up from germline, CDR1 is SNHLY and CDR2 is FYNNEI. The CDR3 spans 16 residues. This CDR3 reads CASSEDRLAEQETQYF. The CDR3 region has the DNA TGTGCCAGCAGTGAGGATCGGCTAGCGGAACAAGAGACCCAGTACTTC. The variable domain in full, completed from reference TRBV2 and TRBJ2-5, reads EPEVTQTPSHQVTQMGQEVILRCVPISNHLYFYWYRQILGQKVEFLVSFYNNEISEKSEIFDDQFSVERPDGSNFTLKIRSTKLEDSAMYFCASSEDRLAEQETQYFGPGTRLLVL.

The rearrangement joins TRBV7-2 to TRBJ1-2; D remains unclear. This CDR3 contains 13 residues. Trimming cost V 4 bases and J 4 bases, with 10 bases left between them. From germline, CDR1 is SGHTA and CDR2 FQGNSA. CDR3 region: CASSSLSFYGYTF. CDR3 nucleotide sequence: TGTGCCAGCAGCTCCCTTAGTTTCTATGGCTACACCTTC.

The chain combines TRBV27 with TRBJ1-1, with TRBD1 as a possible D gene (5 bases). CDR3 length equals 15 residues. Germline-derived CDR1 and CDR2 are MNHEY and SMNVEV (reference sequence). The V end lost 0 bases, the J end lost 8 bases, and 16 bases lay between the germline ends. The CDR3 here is CASSLSLGATVEAFF. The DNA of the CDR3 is TGTGCCAGCAGTTTATCGTTAGGGGCAACCGTAGAAGCTTTCTTT.

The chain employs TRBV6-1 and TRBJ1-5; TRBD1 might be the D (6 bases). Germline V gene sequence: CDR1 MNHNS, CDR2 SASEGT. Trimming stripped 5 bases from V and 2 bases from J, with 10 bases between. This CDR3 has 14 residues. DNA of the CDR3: TGTGCCAGCAGTATATCAGGGGGCAATCAGCCCCAGCATTTT. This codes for CASSISGGNQPQHF.

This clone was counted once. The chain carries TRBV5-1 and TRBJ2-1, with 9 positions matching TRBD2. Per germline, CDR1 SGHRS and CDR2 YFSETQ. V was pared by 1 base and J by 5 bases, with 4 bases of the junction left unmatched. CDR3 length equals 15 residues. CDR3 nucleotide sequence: TGCGCCAGCAGCTTGAGCCTAGCGGGAAACAATGAGCAGTTCTTC. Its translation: CASSLSLAGNNEQFF.

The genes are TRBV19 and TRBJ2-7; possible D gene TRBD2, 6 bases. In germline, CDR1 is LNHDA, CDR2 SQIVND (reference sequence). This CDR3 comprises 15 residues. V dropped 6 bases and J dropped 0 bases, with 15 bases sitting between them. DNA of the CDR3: TGTGCCAGTAGGAGCGGGCAGGGAACCTCCTACGAGCAGTACTTC. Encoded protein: CASRSGQGTSYEQYF.

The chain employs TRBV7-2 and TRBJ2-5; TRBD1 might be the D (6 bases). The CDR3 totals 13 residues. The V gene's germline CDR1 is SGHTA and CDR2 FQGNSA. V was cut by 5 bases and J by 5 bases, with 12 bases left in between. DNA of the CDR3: TGTGCCAGCAGCACAGGGAAAGCGGAGACCCAGTACTTC. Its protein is CASSTGKAETQYF. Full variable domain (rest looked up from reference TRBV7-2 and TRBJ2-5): GAGVSQSPSNKVTEKGKDVELRCDPISGHTALYWYRQSLGQGLEFLIYFQGNSAPDKSGLPSDRFSAERTGGSVSTLTIQRTQQEDSAVYLCASSTGKAETQYFGPGTRLLVL.

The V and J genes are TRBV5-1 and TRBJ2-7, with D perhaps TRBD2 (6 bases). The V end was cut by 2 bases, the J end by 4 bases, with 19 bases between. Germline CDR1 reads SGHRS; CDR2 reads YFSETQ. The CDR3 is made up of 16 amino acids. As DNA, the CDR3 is TGCGCCAGCAGCTTAGGAGGGTCAAGGGCGGGATACGAGCAGTACTTC. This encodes CASSLGGSRAGYEQYF.

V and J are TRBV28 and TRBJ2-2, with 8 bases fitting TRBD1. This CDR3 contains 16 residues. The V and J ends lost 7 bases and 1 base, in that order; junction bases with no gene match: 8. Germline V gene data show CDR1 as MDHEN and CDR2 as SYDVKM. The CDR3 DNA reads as TGTGCCAGCACTTCATGGACAGGGATGAACACCGGGGAGCTGTTTTTT. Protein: CASTSWTGMNTGELFF.

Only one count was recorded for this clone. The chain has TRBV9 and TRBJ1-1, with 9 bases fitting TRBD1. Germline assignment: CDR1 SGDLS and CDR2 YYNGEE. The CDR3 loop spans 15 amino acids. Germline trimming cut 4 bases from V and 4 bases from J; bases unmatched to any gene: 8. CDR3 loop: CASSPPDRGGTEAFF. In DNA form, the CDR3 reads TGTGCCAGCAGCCCGCCGGACAGGGGAGGCACTGAAGCTTTCTTT.